This T cell receptor beta chain stems from a study of blood T cell repertoires in COVID-19. This CDR3 spans 16 amino acids. Unmatched junction bases numbered 12, after V lost 5 bases and J lost 5 bases. Germline-derived CDR1 and CDR2 are LGHDT and YNNKEL (reference sequence). As processed by the authors: Amplification of reference gene primers provided the estimated nucleated cell counts. Assay used: immunoSEQ multiplex PCR; TCRdb lists only in-frame clones, some missing. For V, J and clone size, that table is used; D and trimming come from the DNA. Altogether roughly 170,000 clones are present, more than 75% being singletons, with the ten largest covering less than 3%.

Input material: peripheral blood. This rearrangement joins TRBV3-1 (or the pseudogene TRBV3-2) to TRBJ1-2; 9 bases map to TRBD1. The source is a man in his forties or fifties with active or convalescent COVID-19. The CDR3 loop is CASSKIPGTGSYGYTF. The CDR3, as DNA: TGTGCCAGCAGCAAAATCCCCGGGACAGGGTCTTATGGCTACACCTTC.